This note documents a single T cell receptor (beta chain) sequence. What it binds is not known. An end of the junction differs from the germline gene, which may be a read error. This specimen comes from a study of OX40 agonist ivuxolimab in advanced cancers. About the research overall: Patients with prior anti-PD-1, anti-PD-L1 or anti-CTLA-4 therapy were eligible; 40% had some. Study-level findings and limits: Some of the lowest clonal expansion was seen in partial responders at 0.1-3.0 mg/kg. Some nonresponders likewise displayed low normalized T-cell clonal expansion. More expanded clones were seen, on average, in CD8+ T cells than in CD4+.

This CDR3 is built from 12 residues. The germline V gene has CDR1 MNHEY and CDR2 SMNVEV (reference sequence). Measured with immunoSEQ multiplex PCR; TCRdb has only the in-frame clones, and not every one. The table shows approximately 63,000 clones, with 75% to 90% occurring only once. The chain employs TRBV27 and TRBJ2-7; possible D gene TRBD1, 6 bases. The TCR sequence derives from an adult with an advanced solid tumor such as melanoma, head and neck, liver or kidney cancer. Source: CD4+ or CD8+ T cells sorted from blood, taken in a trial of the OX40 agonist ivuxolimab. The CDR3 protein is CVSRGFSYEQYF. The CDR3 DNA is TGTGTCAGCAGGGGCTTCTCCTACGAGCAGTACTTC.